Each of the 20 T cell receptor beta chains below was sequenced from the same sample in a study of response to subunit inactivated influenza vaccine. TCRdb re-derived calls from the RT-PCR reads in MiXCR, one entry per CDR3 protein. The profile covers around 530,000 distinct CDR3 sequences, with about 17% appearing a single time and approximately 3% taken by the ten largest. Material: CD4+ T cells sorted from PBMCs, obtained 23 months after vaccination. Receptors originate from a man aged 50 to 69 who received an inactivated influenza vaccine.

In this sample, this clonotype turned up a few times. CDR3 residues: CASSFQGGDSPLHF. The CDR3, as DNA: TGTGCCAGCAGTTTTCAGGGGGGTGATTCACCCCTCCACTTT. The gene calls are TRBV12-3 or TRBV12-4 and TRBJ1-6, with TRBD1 matching over 7 bases. The CDR3 spans 14 residues. Trimming took 3 bases from V and 8 from J; bases not matched to a gene: 4.

This clonotype was found a few times. This chain connects TRBV12-3 or TRBV12-4 to TRBJ2-1; D unresolved. V lost 4 bases, J lost 0 bases, and 16 bases lay in between. The CDR3 sequence is 17 residues long. The CDR3 region has the DNA TGTGCCAGCAGTTCTCTGTCCGGGCCCCACTCCTACAATGAGCAGTTCTTC. Translated, it gives CASSSLSGPHSYNEQFF.

This chain joins TRBV6-5 and TRBJ1-3; no definite D call. CDR1 and CDR2 (germline): MNHEY, SVGAGI. The V end lost 4 bases, the J end lost 4 bases, and 8 bases lay between the germline ends. CDR3 length: 13 amino acids. The DNA for the CDR3 is TGTGCCAGCAGTTTCTACGGAGGAAACACCATATATTTT. Residues: CASSFYGGNTIYF.

The V and J genes are TRBV20-1 and TRBJ2-3; D gene unclear. The CDR3 consists of 12 residues. The germline V gene encodes CDR1 DFQATT and CDR2 SNEGSKA (reference sequence). The CDR3 protein is CSSPRGTDTQYF. CDR3 nucleotide sequence: TGCAGCTCCCCCCGGGGCACAGATACGCAGTATTTT.

This chain connects TRBV20-1 to TRBJ2-7; 8 bases map to TRBD1. Germline loops: CDR1 DFQATT, CDR2 SNEGSKA (reference sequence). The CDR3 has 15 residues. Trimming took 3 bases from V and 4 from J; bases not matched to a gene: 11. DNA for the CDR3: TGCAGTGCTAGGGGTCTGACAGGGGCCTTTTACGAGCAGTACTTC. It encodes CSARGLTGAFYEQYF.

CDR3 DNA sequence: TGCGCCAGCAGCCCGGCCCCGATAAACATTCAGTACTTC. Amino acids: CASSPAPINIQYF. The genes are TRBV4-3 and TRBJ2-4; D uncertain. The CDR3 totals 13 residues. Germline assignment: CDR1 LGHNA and CDR2 YSLEER. V lost 4 bases and J lost 6, with 10 bases in between.

This clonotype has ten or more counts. CDR3 in DNA: TGTGCCAGCAGTTTAACGTCTATCTACGAGCAGTACTTC. It yields the protein CASSLTSIYEQYF. The gene calls are TRBV12-3 or TRBV12-4 and TRBJ2-7; D remains unclear. This CDR3 comprises 13 residues. Trimming stripped 2 bases from V and 3 bases from J, with 8 bases between.

This clonotype appeared a few times. This chain joins TRBV4-3 and TRBJ2-1, with D perhaps matching TRBD1 or TRBD2 (6 bases each). There are 12 residues in the CDR3. V was cut by 4 bases and J by 10 bases, with 11 bases left in between. CDR1 is LGHNA and CDR2 is YSLEER in the germline V gene. The CDR3 DNA reads as TGCGCCAGCAGCCGGGAAGGGGGGGAGCAGTTCTTC. Its translation: CASSREGGEQFF.

The rearrangement links TRBV12-3 or TRBV12-4 to TRBJ1-1; D is uncertain. V was trimmed by 2 bases and J by 4 bases, leaving 5 bases between them. The CDR3 is made up of 12 amino acids. The CDR3 region is CASSLKITEAFF. The CDR3 DNA reads TGTGCCAGCAGTTTAAAGATCACTGAAGCTTTCTTT.

This clonotype was counted only a few times. The V and J genes are TRBV6-1 and TRBJ2-7; perhaps TRBD1 as D (5 bases). The CDR3 extends over 15 amino acids. The V gene's germline CDR1 is MNHNS and CDR2 SASEGT. Trimming took off 4 bases at V and 2 bases at J, with 15 bases between the two ends. The CDR3 is CASSVRHTGPYEQYF. For the CDR3, the DNA is TGTGCCAGCAGTGTTCGACACACAGGCCCCTACGAGCAGTACTTC.

The V and J genes are TRBV24-1 and TRBJ2-1; D gene uncertain. The CDR3 spans 16 residues. Germline V gene sequence: CDR1 KGHDR, CDR2 SFDVKD. The V end was cut by 3 bases, the J end by 4 bases, with 15 bases between. The CDR3 here is CATSDKGLRRYNEQFF. The CDR3 region has the DNA TGTGCCACCAGTGATAAGGGATTGCGACGATACAATGAGCAGTTCTTC.

Only one count was recorded for this clonotype. The chain has TRBV20-1 and TRBJ2-5; a possible D gene is TRBD2 (5 bases). Germline V gene data show CDR1 as DFQATT and CDR2 as SNEGSKA (reference sequence). The CDR3 has 13 amino acids. Between the trimmed V and J ends, which lost 3 bases and 7 bases, there was a span of 15 bases. CDR3 nucleotide sequence: TGCAGTGCTAGGAGCAGGCTACGGGGGACCCAGTACTTC. The encoded protein is CSARSRLRGTQYF.

This clonotype was observed a handful of times. The chain joins TRBV12-3 or TRBV12-4 to TRBJ2-1; D remains unclear. V lost 6 bases to trimming and J lost 9 bases, with 12 bases between them. The CDR3 loop spans 12 amino acids. The CDR3 sequence: CASSRTVAEQFF. Written as DNA, the CDR3 is TGTGCCAGCAGCAGGACGGTAGCTGAGCAGTTCTTC.

This clonotype was picked up a small number of times. The CDR3 reads CASSLLENQETQYF. CDR3 coding DNA: TGTGCCAGCAGTTTACTGGAAAACCAAGAGACCCAGTACTTC. The chain joins TRBV12-3 or TRBV12-4 to TRBJ2-5; D is unclear. This CDR3 has 14 residues. Trimming cost V 2 bases and J 0 bases, with 7 bases left between them.

The chain has TRBV7-2 and TRBJ2-5; D tentatively fits TRBD1 or TRBD2 (6 bases each). The CDR3 consists of 15 residues. V was cut by 3 bases and J by 1 base, with 12 bases left in between. In germline, CDR1 is SGHTA, CDR2 FQGNSA. The CDR3 region has the DNA TGTGCCAGCAGCTTCCTCCGGGGGCCCCAAGAGACCCAGTACTTC. Encoded protein: CASSFLRGPQETQYF. Using reference TRBV7-2 and TRBJ2-5 for the parts outside the CDR3, the full variable domain is GAGVSQSPSNKVTEKGKDVELRCDPISGHTALYWYRQSLGQGLEFLIYFQGNSAPDKSGLPSDRFSAERTGGSVSTLTIQRTQQEDSAVYLCASSFLRGPQETQYFGPGTRLLVL.

This CDR3 is CSAIHHSASSYNEQFF. In DNA form, the CDR3 reads TGCAGTGCTATTCATCATAGCGCCAGCTCCTACAATGAGCAGTTCTTC. The chain combines TRBV20-1 with TRBJ2-1; the D gene is possibly TRBD2 (5 bases). Trimming pared 4 bases from V and 0 bases from J, leaving 16 bases between. CDR1 and CDR2 (germline): DFQATT, SNEGSKA (reference sequence). This CDR3 spans 16 amino acids.

This clonotype was found many times. The V and J genes are TRBV9 and TRBJ2-2; tentatively, D is TRBD1 or TRBD2 (5 bases each). CDR3 length equals 18 residues. From germline, CDR1 is SGDLS and CDR2 YYNGEE. V lost 0 bases, J lost 0 bases, and 15 bases lay in between. In DNA, the CDR3 is TGTGCCAGCAGCGTAGAACCGGGACGGTCTTCGAACACCGGGGAGCTGTTTTTT. As protein: CASSVEPGRSSNTGELFF. Drawing the rest from reference TRBV9 and TRBJ2-2, the complete variable domain is DSGVTQTPKHLITATGQRVTLRCSPRSGDLSVYWYQQSLDQGLQFLIQYYNGEERAKGNILERFSAQQFPDLHSELNLSSLELGDSALYFCASSVEPGRSSNTGELFFGEGSRLTVL.

The chain carries TRBV6-1 and TRBJ2-1; D may be TRBD1 (6 bases). Trimming pared 8 bases from V and 0 bases from J, leaving 17 bases between. CDR1 and CDR2 from the germline V gene are MNHNS and SASEGT. This CDR3 region has 16 residues. The CDR3, as DNA: TGTGCCAGCGCGAAGGGGGTTTATAGCTCCTACAATGAGCAGTTCTTC. The encoded protein is CASAKGVYSSYNEQFF.

This chain connects TRBV5-1 to TRBJ2-1; 12 nucleotides align to TRBD2. Germline V gene lookup returns CDR1 SGHRS and CDR2 YFSETQ. The CDR3 extends over 18 amino acids. The J segment lost 0 bases and the V segment lost 0 bases, leaving 4 bases of the junction unmatched. The CDR3 DNA sequence: TGCGCCAGCAGCTTGGGACTAGCGGGGGTCAGCTCCTACAATGAGCAGTTCTTC. This sequence encodes CASSLGLAGVSSYNEQFF.

This clonotype showed up many times. The chain has TRBV7-2 and TRBJ1-1, with 7 bases aligning to TRBD1. V dropped 3 bases and J dropped 0; count of bases not matched to a gene: 1. CDR3 length: 14 residues. The germline V gene has CDR1 SGHTA and CDR2 FQGNSA. The CDR3 loop reads CASSLDRLNTEAFF. The CDR3 DNA is TGTGCCAGCAGCTTGGACAGGTTGAACACTGAAGCTTTCTTT.